Listed below are T cell receptor beta chains from one sample, sequenced in a study of blood T cell repertoires in COVID-19. Repertoires were generated with immunoSEQ multiplex PCR, while TCRdb's copy carries only in-frame clones and drops some. The profile shows tens of thousands of clones, around 86% of them singletons. The sequenced material came from peripheral blood. These receptors all stem from a woman aged 80 or over with active or convalescent COVID-19. Both conserved end residues are part of each CDR3. D genes are given only for firm matches. Where a row states a size, it is once, few, many or the class of an expanded clone; other rows omit it.

j_call: TRBJ1-2
d_call: -
cdr3_length: 14
clone_size: many
v_call: TRBV5-1
cdr3_nt: TGCGCCAGCAGCTTGGTTGGGGCAAAAGATGGCTACACCTTC
cdr3_aa: CASSLVGAKDGYTF

j_call: TRBJ1-2
d_call: -
cdr3_length: 12
clone_size: -
v_call: TRBV6-2/TRBV6-3
cdr3_nt: TGTGCCAGCACCCCAGAGGGTTATAGCTACACCTTC
cdr3_aa: CASTPEGYSYTF

j_call: TRBJ1-1
d_call: -
cdr3_length: 14
clone_size: -
v_call: TRBV6-1
cdr3_nt: TGTGCCAGCAGTGAAGGGACAGAGAACACTGAAGCTTTCTTT
cdr3_aa: CASSEGTENTEAFF

j_call: TRBJ1-4
d_call: -
cdr3_length: 15
clone_size: -
v_call: TRBV27
cdr3_nt: TGTGCCAGCAGTGCCTGGACTCAGTTGAATGAAAAACTGTTTTTT
cdr3_aa: CASSAWTQLNEKLFF

j_call: TRBJ1-2
d_call: -
cdr3_length: 15
clone_size: -
v_call: TRBV5-1
cdr3_nt: TGCGCCAGCAGCTTGGGGCAACTCGAGACTTATGGCTACACCTTC
cdr3_aa: CASSLGQLETYGYTF

j_call: TRBJ1-3
d_call: -
cdr3_length: 15
clone_size: -
v_call: TRBV7-3
cdr3_nt: TGTGCCAGCAGCTCCCTACCGACAGCCGGAAACACCATATATTTT
cdr3_aa: CASSSLPTAGNTIYF

j_call: TRBJ2-6
d_call: TRBD1
cdr3_length: 16
clone_size: -
v_call: TRBV3-1/TRBV3-2
cdr3_nt: TGTGCGAGCGCGGAACAGGGGGTTTCGGGGGCCAACGTCCTGACTTTC
cdr3_aa: CASAEQGVSGANVLTF

j_call: TRBJ2-7
d_call: -
cdr3_length: 14
clone_size: -
v_call: TRBV7-9
cdr3_nt: TGTGCCAGCAGCTTAGCGGAATACACAGACGAGCAGTACTTC
cdr3_aa: CASSLAEYTDEQYF

j_call: TRBJ2-7
d_call: -
cdr3_length: 12
clone_size: -
v_call: TRBV25-1
cdr3_nt: TGTGCCAGCAGTGATAGAGGGAACGAGCAGTACTTC
cdr3_aa: CASSDRGNEQYF

j_call: TRBJ2-7
d_call: TRBD2
cdr3_length: 13
clone_size: -
v_call: TRBV6-5
cdr3_nt: TGTGCCAGCCTTCGCGGGGGGGCATACGAGCAGTACTTC
cdr3_aa: CASLRGGAYEQYF

j_call: TRBJ1-4
d_call: TRBD1
cdr3_length: 15
clone_size: -
v_call: TRBV6-5
cdr3_nt: TGTGCCAGCAGTTCTCCGGGACAGGGGAATGAAAAACTGTTTTTT
cdr3_aa: CASSSPGQGNEKLFF

j_call: TRBJ1-5
d_call: TRBD1
cdr3_length: 13
clone_size: -
v_call: TRBV6-5
cdr3_nt: TGTGCCAGCAGTTTTGACAGGGGTCAGCCCCAGCATTTT
cdr3_aa: CASSFDRGQPQHF

j_call: TRBJ1-1
d_call: -
cdr3_length: 16
clone_size: -
v_call: TRBV5-6
cdr3_nt: TGTGCCAGCACCAGCCTCAGGGTCCCCTCGGGTACTGAAGCTTTCTTT
cdr3_aa: CASTSLRVPSGTEAFF

j_call: TRBJ1-1
d_call: -
cdr3_length: 15
clone_size: once
v_call: TRBV4-1
cdr3_nt: TGCGCCAGCAGCCAAGTCCCCCGACTCGACACTGAAGCTTTCTTT
cdr3_aa: CASSQVPRLDTEAFF

j_call: TRBJ2-7
d_call: TRBD1
cdr3_length: 15
clone_size: -
v_call: TRBV2
cdr3_nt: TGTGCCAGCAGTGAAGGGGACAGGGGGTCTTCCGAGCAGTACTTC
cdr3_aa: CASSEGDRGSSEQYF

j_call: TRBJ2-7
d_call: TRBD1
cdr3_length: 12
clone_size: -
v_call: TRBV28
cdr3_nt: TGTGCCAGCAGGGGACAGGTCTACGAGCAGTACTTC
cdr3_aa: CASRGQVYEQYF

j_call: TRBJ1-2
d_call: -
cdr3_length: 16
clone_size: -
v_call: TRBV4-1
cdr3_nt: TGCGCCAGCAGCCAAGTAGCGGGGGGCGCCGACTATGGCTACACCTTC
cdr3_aa: CASSQVAGGADYGYTF

j_call: TRBJ2-1
d_call: TRBD2
cdr3_length: 14
clone_size: -
v_call: TRBV27
cdr3_nt: TGTGCAACGGGTACGAGGCGGGGGGACAATGAGCAGTTCTTC
cdr3_aa: CATGTRRGDNEQFF

j_call: TRBJ1-1
d_call: -
cdr3_length: 15
clone_size: -
v_call: TRBV5-8
cdr3_nt: TGTGCCAGCAGCGAAGAACAGGGAGGGAGTACTGAAGCTTTCTTT
cdr3_aa: CASSEEQGGSTEAFF

j_call: TRBJ1-6
d_call: -
cdr3_length: 13
clone_size: -
v_call: TRBV5-4
cdr3_nt: TGTGCCAGCAGCCCGGGTAATAATTCACCCCTCCACTTT
cdr3_aa: CASSPGNNSPLHF

j_call: TRBJ2-3
d_call: TRBD2
cdr3_length: 16
clone_size: -
v_call: TRBV4-2
cdr3_nt: TGTGCCAGCAGAGGTACTAGCGGGGGTAGCACAGATACGCAGTATTTT
cdr3_aa: CASRGTSGGSTDTQYF

j_call: TRBJ1-2
d_call: TRBD1
cdr3_length: 14
clone_size: -
v_call: TRBV29-1
cdr3_nt: TGCAGCGTTGGAGACAGGGCCAGTAACTATGGCTACACCTTC
cdr3_aa: CSVGDRASNYGYTF

j_call: TRBJ2-1
d_call: -
cdr3_length: 18
clone_size: -
v_call: TRBV4-3
cdr3_nt: TGCGCCAGCAGCCAAGAAGTACGACAGGCGCTAAATTACAATGAGCAGTTCTTC
cdr3_aa: CASSQEVRQALNYNEQFF

j_call: TRBJ1-3
d_call: -
cdr3_length: 15
clone_size: few
v_call: TRBV19
cdr3_nt: TGTGCCAGTAGTATGGAGGGGATCGCTGGAAACACCATATATTTT
cdr3_aa: CASSMEGIAGNTIYF

j_call: TRBJ1-2
d_call: -
cdr3_length: 15
clone_size: -
v_call: TRBV18
cdr3_nt: TGTGCCAGCTCACCATGGTCAGGGAGGAACTATGGCTACACCTTC
cdr3_aa: CASSPWSGRNYGYTF

j_call: TRBJ2-4
d_call: TRBD1
cdr3_length: 13
clone_size: -
v_call: TRBV7-3
cdr3_nt: TGTGCCAGCAGCATCCGGACAGGAGACATTCAGTACTTC
cdr3_aa: CASSIRTGDIQYF

j_call: TRBJ1-2
d_call: -
cdr3_length: 15
clone_size: -
v_call: TRBV25-1
cdr3_nt: TGTGCCAGCAGTGATACGGGGGGCGCAGGTCGGGGCTACACCTTC
cdr3_aa: CASSDTGGAGRGYTF

j_call: TRBJ1-1
d_call: -
cdr3_length: 17
clone_size: -
v_call: TRBV6-1
cdr3_nt: TGTGCCAGCAGTGAAGCGCGAAGTACCTCCAGGGGAAGTGAAGCTTTCTTT
cdr3_aa: CASSEARSTSRGSEAFF

j_call: TRBJ2-5
d_call: -
cdr3_length: 14
clone_size: -
v_call: TRBV5-6
cdr3_nt: TGTGCCAGCAGCTTCCGGGGTCCCCAAGAGACCCAGTACTTC
cdr3_aa: CASSFRGPQETQYF

j_call: TRBJ2-7
d_call: TRBD1
cdr3_length: 13
clone_size: -
v_call: TRBV11-2
cdr3_nt: TGTGCCAGCAGCTGGGGACAGGGCTACGAGCAGTACTTC
cdr3_aa: CASSWGQGYEQYF

j_call: TRBJ2-1
d_call: -
cdr3_length: 14
clone_size: -
v_call: TRBV7-2
cdr3_nt: TGTGCCAGCAGCTTAGGCAGGGGATGGGATGAGCAGTTCTTC
cdr3_aa: CASSLGRGWDEQFF

j_call: TRBJ1-2
d_call: TRBD1
cdr3_length: 15
clone_size: -
v_call: TRBV6-1
cdr3_nt: TGTGCCAGCAGTGACGTCCGACAGGGTGACTATGGCTACACCTTC
cdr3_aa: CASSDVRQGDYGYTF

j_call: TRBJ1-3
d_call: -
cdr3_length: 16
clone_size: few
v_call: TRBV14
cdr3_nt: TGTGCCAGCAGCCAACAGACTTTCAGCTCTGGAAACACCATATATTTT
cdr3_aa: CASSQQTFSSGNTIYF

j_call: TRBJ1-3
d_call: -
cdr3_length: 13
clone_size: -
v_call: TRBV28
cdr3_nt: TGTGCCAGCAGCTCCCCCGCCGGGAACACCATATATTTT
cdr3_aa: CASSSPAGNTIYF

j_call: TRBJ1-5
d_call: TRBD1
cdr3_length: 16
clone_size: -
v_call: TRBV2
cdr3_nt: TGTGCCAGCAGTGGGACAGGGGGGAATAGCAATCAGCCCCAGCATTTT
cdr3_aa: CASSGTGGNSNQPQHF

j_call: TRBJ1-3
d_call: -
cdr3_length: 15
clone_size: -
v_call: TRBV4-3
cdr3_nt: TGCGCCAGCAGCCAAGAAAGCCTCTCTGGAAACACCATATATTTT
cdr3_aa: CASSQESLSGNTIYF

j_call: TRBJ1-1
d_call: -
cdr3_length: 13
clone_size: -
v_call: TRBV29-1
cdr3_nt: TGCAGCGCCCCAACGGAAGGGAGGGCTGAAGCTTTCTTT
cdr3_aa: CSAPTEGRAEAFF

j_call: TRBJ1-1
d_call: TRBD1
cdr3_length: 14
clone_size: -
v_call: TRBV2
cdr3_nt: TGTGCCAGCAGTGTACACAGGGGGAACACTGAAGCTTTCTTT
cdr3_aa: CASSVHRGNTEAFF

j_call: TRBJ1-1
d_call: TRBD1
cdr3_length: 17
clone_size: once
v_call: TRBV5-1
cdr3_nt: TGCGCCAGCAGCTACGGACAGGGGATAGGGACGAGCACTGAAGCTTTCTTT
cdr3_aa: CASSYGQGIGTSTEAFF

j_call: TRBJ2-1
d_call: TRBD1
cdr3_length: 14
clone_size: -
v_call: TRBV2
cdr3_nt: TGTGCCAGCATGAGGGACAGGGGCCTCAATGAGCAGTTCTTC
cdr3_aa: CASMRDRGLNEQFF

j_call: TRBJ2-7
d_call: TRBD1
cdr3_length: 14
clone_size: -
v_call: TRBV15
cdr3_nt: TGTGCCACCAGCAGCGGGACAGGGAACTACGAGCAGTACTTC
cdr3_aa: CATSSGTGNYEQYF

j_call: TRBJ1-4
d_call: TRBD1
cdr3_length: 16
clone_size: few
v_call: TRBV7-2
cdr3_nt: TGTGCCAGCAGCCCCCACCGACAGGGGTTAAATGAAAAACTGTTTTTT
cdr3_aa: CASSPHRQGLNEKLFF

j_call: TRBJ2-7
d_call: -
cdr3_length: 12
clone_size: few
v_call: TRBV18
cdr3_nt: TGTGCCAGCTCACGCCAGACGGGCGAGCAGTACTTC
cdr3_aa: CASSRQTGEQYF

j_call: TRBJ1-5
d_call: TRBD1
cdr3_length: 17
clone_size: -
v_call: TRBV29-1
cdr3_nt: TGCAGCGTTGATCTCAAGGACAGGGCCCATAGCAATCAGCCCCAGCATTTT
cdr3_aa: CSVDLKDRAHSNQPQHF

j_call: TRBJ1-1
d_call: TRBD1
cdr3_length: 16
clone_size: -
v_call: TRBV5-1
cdr3_nt: TGCGCCAGCAGCTCCGGAACCAGGGGGCGAAACACTGAAGCTTTCTTT
cdr3_aa: CASSSGTRGRNTEAFF

j_call: TRBJ1-2
d_call: TRBD1
cdr3_length: 16
clone_size: -
v_call: TRBV7-2
cdr3_nt: TGTGCCAGCAGCCCCAACCCTCCTACAGGGGGCGGTGGCTACACCTTC
cdr3_aa: CASSPNPPTGGGGYTF

j_call: TRBJ2-6
d_call: -
cdr3_length: 16
clone_size: -
v_call: TRBV18
cdr3_nt: TGTGCCAGCTCATCTGAGTCATACTCTGGGGCCAACGTCCTGACTTTC
cdr3_aa: CASSSESYSGANVLTF

j_call: TRBJ2-3
d_call: TRBD1
cdr3_length: 15
clone_size: -
v_call: TRBV11-2
cdr3_nt: TGTGCCAGCAGTTCAAGGGACAGTATCACAGATACGCAGTATTTT
cdr3_aa: CASSSRDSITDTQYF

j_call: TRBJ1-4
d_call: TRBD1
cdr3_length: 16
clone_size: -
v_call: TRBV3-1/TRBV3-2
cdr3_nt: TGTGCCAGCAGCCAAGATAGAGGACAGGGTCCTGAAAAACTGTTTTTT
cdr3_aa: CASSQDRGQGPEKLFF

j_call: TRBJ2-2
d_call: TRBD1
cdr3_length: 16
clone_size: -
v_call: TRBV11-2
cdr3_nt: TGTGCCAGCCGCAAGCCGGGACAGGGGTTTACCGGGGAGCTGTTTTTT
cdr3_aa: CASRKPGQGFTGELFF

j_call: TRBJ1-5
d_call: TRBD1
cdr3_length: 13
clone_size: -
v_call: TRBV27
cdr3_nt: TGTGCCAGCAGTGGGACAGGGGGCCAGCCCCAGCATTTT
cdr3_aa: CASSGTGGQPQHF

j_call: TRBJ2-4
d_call: -
cdr3_length: 13
clone_size: few
v_call: TRBV18
cdr3_nt: TGTGCCAGCTCTGGAGAGGGAGGAAACATTCAGTACTTC
cdr3_aa: CASSGEGGNIQYF

j_call: TRBJ1-2
d_call: -
cdr3_length: 13
clone_size: -
v_call: TRBV27
cdr3_nt: TGTGCCAGCAGTTTAGCAGGGCTCTATGGCTACACCTTC
cdr3_aa: CASSLAGLYGYTF

j_call: TRBJ1-4
d_call: -
cdr3_length: 14
clone_size: -
v_call: TRBV12-5
cdr3_nt: TGTGCTAGTGGTTTGTGGCAGGGGAATGAAAAACTGTTTTTT
cdr3_aa: CASGLWQGNEKLFF

j_call: TRBJ1-1
d_call: TRBD1
cdr3_length: 15
clone_size: -
v_call: TRBV19
cdr3_nt: TGTGCCAGTAGTATACAACAGGGGATGAACACTGAAGCTTTCTTT
cdr3_aa: CASSIQQGMNTEAFF

j_call: TRBJ1-4
d_call: -
cdr3_length: 14
clone_size: -
v_call: TRBV5-4
cdr3_nt: TGTGCCAGCAGCTCTTACGGGGATAGTGAAAAACTGTTTTTT
cdr3_aa: CASSSYGDSEKLFF

j_call: TRBJ1-4
d_call: TRBD1
cdr3_length: 14
clone_size: -
v_call: TRBV4-3
cdr3_nt: TGCGCCAGCAGCCCCGGACAGGGAAACGAAAAACTGTTTTTT
cdr3_aa: CASSPGQGNEKLFF

j_call: TRBJ1-4
d_call: -
cdr3_length: 17
clone_size: -
v_call: TRBV4-3
cdr3_nt: TGCGCCAGCAGCCAAGATGCCGCGGGGGCAACTAATGAAAAACTGTTTTTT
cdr3_aa: CASSQDAAGATNEKLFF

j_call: TRBJ1-2
d_call: -
cdr3_length: 12
clone_size: -
v_call: TRBV12-3/TRBV12-4
cdr3_nt: TGTGCCAGCACCCCGGGGAGCTATGGCTACACCTTC
cdr3_aa: CASTPGSYGYTF